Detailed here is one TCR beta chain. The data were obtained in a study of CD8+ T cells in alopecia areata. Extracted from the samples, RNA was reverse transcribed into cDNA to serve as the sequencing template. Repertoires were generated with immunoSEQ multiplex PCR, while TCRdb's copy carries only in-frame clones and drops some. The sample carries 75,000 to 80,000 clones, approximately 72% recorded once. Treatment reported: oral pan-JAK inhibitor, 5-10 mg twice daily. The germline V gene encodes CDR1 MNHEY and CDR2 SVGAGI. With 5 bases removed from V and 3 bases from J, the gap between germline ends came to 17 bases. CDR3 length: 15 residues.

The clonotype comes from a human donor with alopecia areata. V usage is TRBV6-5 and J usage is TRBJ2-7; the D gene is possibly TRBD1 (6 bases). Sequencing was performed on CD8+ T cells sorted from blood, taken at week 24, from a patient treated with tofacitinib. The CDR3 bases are TGTGCCAGCAGTATGGGACAAGGGCATGTCTACGAGCAGTACTTC. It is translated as CASSMGQGHVYEQYF.